There are many counts of the clone carrying this T cell receptor (beta chain). This sample is drawn from a study of T cells in Graves' hyperthyroidism and ophthalmopathy. This CDR3 region has 14 residues. CDR1 is MNHNS and CDR2 is SASEGT in the germline V gene. V was pared by 5 bases and J by 0 bases, with 9 bases between. Amplified TCR beta CDR3 regions derived from RNA transcripts. HTBI primers were employed in a first-round RT-PCR of the TCR CDR3. TCRdb re-called the multiplex PCR reads with MiXCR, one entry per CDR3 protein. The sample includes hundreds of thousands of distinct CDR3 sequences, about 20% seen only once; the top ten take around two thirds.

This clonotype was obtained from a man aged 25 to 45 with Graves' ophthalmopathy. The sequenced material came from blood. This chain joins TRBV6-1 and TRBJ2-3; unclear D gene. CDR3 loop: CASSLTVSTDTQYF. The CDR3 DNA sequence: TGTGCCAGCAGTTTAACGGTTAGCACAGATACGCAGTATTTT.